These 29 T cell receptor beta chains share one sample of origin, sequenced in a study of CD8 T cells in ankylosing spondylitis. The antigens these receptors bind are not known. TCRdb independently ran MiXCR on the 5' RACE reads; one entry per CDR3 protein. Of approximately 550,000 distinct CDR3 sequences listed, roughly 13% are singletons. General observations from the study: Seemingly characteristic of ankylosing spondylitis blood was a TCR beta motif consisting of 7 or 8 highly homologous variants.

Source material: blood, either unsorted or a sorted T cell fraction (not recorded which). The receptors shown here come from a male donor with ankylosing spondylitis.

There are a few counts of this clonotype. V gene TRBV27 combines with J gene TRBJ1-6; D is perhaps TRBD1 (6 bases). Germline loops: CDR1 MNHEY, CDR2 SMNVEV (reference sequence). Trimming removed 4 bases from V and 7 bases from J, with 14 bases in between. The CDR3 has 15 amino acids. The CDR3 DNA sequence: TGTGCCAGCAGTTCACTCGGGGGCGAGAATTCACCCCTCCACTTT. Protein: CASSSLGGENSPLHF.

This chain's CDR3 is CSVVAGVGTEAFF. DNA of the CDR3: TGCAGCGTTGTTGCAGGGGTGGGCACTGAAGCTTTCTTT. The J gene is TRBJ1-1, the V gene TRBV29-1, with D tentatively TRBD1 (6 bases). From germline, CDR1 is SQVTM and CDR2 ANQGSEA. V gave up 4 bases and J gave up 4 bases, with 13 bases separating them. The CDR3 totals 13 residues.

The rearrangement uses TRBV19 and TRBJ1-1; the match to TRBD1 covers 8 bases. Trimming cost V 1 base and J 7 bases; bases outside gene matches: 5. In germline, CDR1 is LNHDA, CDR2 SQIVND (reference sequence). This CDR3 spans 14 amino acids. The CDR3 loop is CASSIGGQGNEAFF. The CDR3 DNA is TGTGCCAGTAGTATAGGAGGACAGGGCAATGAAGCTTTCTTT.

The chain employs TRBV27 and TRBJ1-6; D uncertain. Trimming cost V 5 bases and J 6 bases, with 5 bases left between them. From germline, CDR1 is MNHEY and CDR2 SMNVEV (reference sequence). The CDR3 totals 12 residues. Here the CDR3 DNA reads TGTGCCAGCAGTCCCATTAATTCACCCCTCCACTTT. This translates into CASSPINSPLHF.

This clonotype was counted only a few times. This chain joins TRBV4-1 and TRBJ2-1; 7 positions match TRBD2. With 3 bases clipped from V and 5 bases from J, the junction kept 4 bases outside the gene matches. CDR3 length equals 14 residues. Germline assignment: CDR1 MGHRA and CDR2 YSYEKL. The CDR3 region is CASSHLSGNNEQFF. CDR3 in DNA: TGCGCCAGCAGCCACCTAAGCGGGAACAATGAGCAGTTCTTC.

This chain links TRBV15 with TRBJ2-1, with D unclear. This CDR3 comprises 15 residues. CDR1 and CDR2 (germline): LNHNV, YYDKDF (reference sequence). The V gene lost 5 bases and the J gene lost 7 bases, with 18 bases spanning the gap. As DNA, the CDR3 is TGTGCCACCAGCCCATCCCGGATGGGTTGGAATGAGCAGTTCTTC. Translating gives CATSPSRMGWNEQFF.

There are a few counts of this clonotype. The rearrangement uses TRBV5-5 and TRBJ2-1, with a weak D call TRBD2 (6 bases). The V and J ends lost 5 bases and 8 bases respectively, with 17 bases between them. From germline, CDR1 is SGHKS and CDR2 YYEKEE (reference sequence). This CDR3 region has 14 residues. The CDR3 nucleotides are TGTGCCAGCAGTTTCGGACTACATAGCGATGAGCAGTTCTTC. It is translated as CASSFGLHSDEQFF.

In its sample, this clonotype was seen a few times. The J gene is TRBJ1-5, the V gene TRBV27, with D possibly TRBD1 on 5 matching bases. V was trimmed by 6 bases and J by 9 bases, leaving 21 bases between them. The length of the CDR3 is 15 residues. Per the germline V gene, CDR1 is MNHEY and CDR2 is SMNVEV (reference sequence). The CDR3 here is CASRSGDLPKGPQHF. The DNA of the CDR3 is TGTGCCAGCAGATCCGGGGACCTCCCGAAAGGGCCCCAGCATTTT.

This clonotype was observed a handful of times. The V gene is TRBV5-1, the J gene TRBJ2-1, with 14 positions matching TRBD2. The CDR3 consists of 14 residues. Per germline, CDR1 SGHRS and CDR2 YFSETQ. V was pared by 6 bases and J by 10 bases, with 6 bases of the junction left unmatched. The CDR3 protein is CASKGLAGVDEQFF. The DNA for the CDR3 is TGCGCCAGCAAGGGACTAGCGGGAGTAGACGAGCAGTTCTTC.

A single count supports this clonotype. CDR3 in amino acids: CSAHRGLAGGEEQFF. In DNA form, the CDR3 reads TGCAGTGCTCACCGGGGACTAGCGGGAGGAGAGGAGCAGTTCTTC. The rearrangement joins TRBV20-1 to TRBJ2-1; 15 positions match TRBD2. This CDR3 has 15 amino acids. CDR1 and CDR2 (germline): DFQATT, SNEGSKA (reference sequence). Germline trimming cut 5 bases from V and 10 bases from J; bases unmatched to any gene: 9.

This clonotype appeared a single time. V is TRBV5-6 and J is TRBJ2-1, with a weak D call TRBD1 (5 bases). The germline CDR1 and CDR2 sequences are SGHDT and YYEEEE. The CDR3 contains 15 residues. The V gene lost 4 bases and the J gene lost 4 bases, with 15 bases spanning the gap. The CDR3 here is CASSHRQTDYNEQFF. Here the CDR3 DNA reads TGTGCCAGCAGCCACCGACAGACAGATTACAATGAGCAGTTCTTC. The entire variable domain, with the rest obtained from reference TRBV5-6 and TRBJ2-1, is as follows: DAGVTQSPTHLIKTRGQQVTLRCSPKSGHDTVSWYQQALGQGPQFIFQYYEEEERQRGNFPDRFSGHQFPNYSSELNVNALLLGDSALYLCASSHRQTDYNEQFFGPGTRLTVL.

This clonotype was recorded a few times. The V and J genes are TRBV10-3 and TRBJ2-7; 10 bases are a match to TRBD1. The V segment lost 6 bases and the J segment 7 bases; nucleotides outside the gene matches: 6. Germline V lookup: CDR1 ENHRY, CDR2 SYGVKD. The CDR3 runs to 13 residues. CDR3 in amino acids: CAIRGQGTEEQYV. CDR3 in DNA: TGTGCCATCAGGGGACAGGGGACGGAAGAGCAGTACGTC.

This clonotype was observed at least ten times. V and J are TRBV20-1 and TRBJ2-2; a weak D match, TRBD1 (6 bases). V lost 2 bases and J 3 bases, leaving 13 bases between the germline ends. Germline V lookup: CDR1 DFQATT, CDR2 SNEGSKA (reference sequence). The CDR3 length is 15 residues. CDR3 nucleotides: TGCAGTGCTAGAAAGGGGGACGGGGACACCGGGGAGCTGTTTTTT. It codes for CSARKGDGDTGELFF.

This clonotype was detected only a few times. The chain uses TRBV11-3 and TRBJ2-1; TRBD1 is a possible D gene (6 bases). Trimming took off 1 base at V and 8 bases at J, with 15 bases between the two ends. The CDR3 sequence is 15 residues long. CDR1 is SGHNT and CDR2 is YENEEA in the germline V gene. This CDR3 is CASSLGLGAQDEQFF. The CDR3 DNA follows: TGTGCCAGCAGCTTAGGTCTGGGGGCGCAGGATGAGCAGTTCTTC.

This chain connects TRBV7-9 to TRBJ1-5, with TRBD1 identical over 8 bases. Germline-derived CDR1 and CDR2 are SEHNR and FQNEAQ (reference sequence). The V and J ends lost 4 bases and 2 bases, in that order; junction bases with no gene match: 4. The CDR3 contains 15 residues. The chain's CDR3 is CASSYKQGGNQPQHF. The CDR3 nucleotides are TGTGCCAGCAGCTATAAACAGGGGGGCAATCAGCCCCAGCATTTT.

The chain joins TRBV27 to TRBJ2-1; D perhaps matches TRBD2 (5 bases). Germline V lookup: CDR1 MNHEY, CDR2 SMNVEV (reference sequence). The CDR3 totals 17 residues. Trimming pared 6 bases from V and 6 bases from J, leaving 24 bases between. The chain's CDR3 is CASRRMPDSYSPNEQFF. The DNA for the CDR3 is TGTGCCAGCAGGCGTATGCCGGACTCCTATTCTCCCAATGAGCAGTTCTTC.

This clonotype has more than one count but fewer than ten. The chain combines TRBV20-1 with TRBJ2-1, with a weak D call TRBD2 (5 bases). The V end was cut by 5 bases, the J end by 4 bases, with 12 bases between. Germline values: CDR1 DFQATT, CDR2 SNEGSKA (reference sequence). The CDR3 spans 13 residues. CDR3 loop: CSAHLRGYNEQFF. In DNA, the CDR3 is TGCAGTGCTCACTTGCGAGGGTACAATGAGCAGTTCTTC.

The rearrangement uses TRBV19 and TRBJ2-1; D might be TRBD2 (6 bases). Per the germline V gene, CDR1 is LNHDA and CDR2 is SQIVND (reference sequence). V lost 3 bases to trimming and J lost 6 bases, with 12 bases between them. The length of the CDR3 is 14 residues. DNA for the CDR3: TGTGCCAGTAGTATTACGGGAGAAGGCAATGAGCAGTTCTTC. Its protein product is CASSITGEGNEQFF.

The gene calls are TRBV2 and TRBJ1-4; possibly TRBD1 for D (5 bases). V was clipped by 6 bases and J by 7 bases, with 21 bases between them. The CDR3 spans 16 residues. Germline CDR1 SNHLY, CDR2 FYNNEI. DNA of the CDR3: TGTGCCAGCAGACCTGGGTGGGGCCGCGGTAGTGAAAAACTGTTTTTT. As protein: CASRPGWGRGSEKLFF.

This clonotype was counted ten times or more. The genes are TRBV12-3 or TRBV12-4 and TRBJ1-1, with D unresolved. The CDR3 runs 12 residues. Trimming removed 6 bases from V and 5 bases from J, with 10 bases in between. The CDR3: CASRRRETEAFF. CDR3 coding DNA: TGTGCCAGCAGGCGAAGGGAGACTGAAGCTTTCTTT.

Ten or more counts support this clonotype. The CDR3 region has the DNA TGCGCCAGCAGCTTGGGGGACACAGATACGCAGTATTTT. Residues: CASSLGDTDTQYF. The chain joins TRBV5-1 to TRBJ2-3; unclear D gene. V was trimmed by 0 bases and J by 2 bases, leaving 4 bases between them. This CDR3 region has 13 residues. From germline, CDR1 is SGHRS and CDR2 YFSETQ. Full variable domain (outside the CDR3, taken from reference TRBV5-1 and TRBJ2-3): KAGVTQTPRYLIKTRGQQVTLSCSPISGHRSVSWYQQTPGQGLQFLFEYFSETQRNKGNFPGRFSGRQFSNSRSEMNVSTLELGDSALYLCASSLGDTDTQYFGPGTRLTVL.

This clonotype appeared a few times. This chain's CDR3 is CASSSTHHSYEQYV. The CDR3 DNA is TGTGCCAGCAGCTCGACGCACCATTCCTACGAGCAGTACGTC. The chain combines TRBV5-6 with TRBJ2-7; no definite D call. Germline CDR1 and CDR2: SGHDT and YYEEEE. V lost 3 bases and J lost 1, with 11 bases in between. CDR3 size: 14 residues.

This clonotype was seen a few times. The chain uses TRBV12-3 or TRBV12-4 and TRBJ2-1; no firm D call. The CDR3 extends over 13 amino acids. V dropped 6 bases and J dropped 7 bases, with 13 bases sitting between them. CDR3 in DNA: TGTGCCAGCAGCCTAGGTCAATGGAATGAGCAGTTCTTC. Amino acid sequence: CASSLGQWNEQFF.

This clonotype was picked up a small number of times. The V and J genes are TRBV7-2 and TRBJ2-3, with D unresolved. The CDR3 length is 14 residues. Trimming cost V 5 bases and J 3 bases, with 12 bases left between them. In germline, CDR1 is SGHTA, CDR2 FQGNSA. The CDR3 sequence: CASSRLDGTDTQYF. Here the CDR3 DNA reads TGTGCCAGCAGCCGTCTCGACGGAACAGATACGCAGTATTTT.

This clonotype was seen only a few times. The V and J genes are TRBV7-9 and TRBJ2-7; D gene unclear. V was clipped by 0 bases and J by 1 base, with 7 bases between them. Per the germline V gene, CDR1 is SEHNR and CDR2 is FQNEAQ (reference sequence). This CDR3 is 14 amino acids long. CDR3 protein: CASSLAPESYEQYF. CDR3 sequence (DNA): TGTGCCAGCAGCTTAGCCCCAGAGTCCTACGAGCAGTACTTC.

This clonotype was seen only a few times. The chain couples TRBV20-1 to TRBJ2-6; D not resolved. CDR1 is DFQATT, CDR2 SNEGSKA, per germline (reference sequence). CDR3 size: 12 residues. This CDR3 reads CSLRDGANVLTF. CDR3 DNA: TGCAGCTTAAGGGATGGGGCCAACGTCCTGACTTTC.

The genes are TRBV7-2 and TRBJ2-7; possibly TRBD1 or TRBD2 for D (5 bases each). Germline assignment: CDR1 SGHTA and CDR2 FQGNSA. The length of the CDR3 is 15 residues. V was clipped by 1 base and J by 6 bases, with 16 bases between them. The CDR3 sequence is CASSLERGPTGEQYF. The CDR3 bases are TGTGCCAGCAGCTTAGAGAGGGGACCCACGGGCGAGCAGTACTTC.

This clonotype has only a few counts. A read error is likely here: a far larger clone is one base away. This CDR3 reads CASSFSYEQYV. CDR3 nucleotide sequence: TGTGCCAGCAGCTTCTCCTACGAGCAGTACGTC. V and J are TRBV11-3 and TRBJ2-7; D ambiguous. Germline V gene lookup returns CDR1 SGHNT and CDR2 YENEEA. The CDR3 consists of 11 residues. The V gene lost 3 bases and the J gene lost 0 bases, with 0 bases spanning the gap.

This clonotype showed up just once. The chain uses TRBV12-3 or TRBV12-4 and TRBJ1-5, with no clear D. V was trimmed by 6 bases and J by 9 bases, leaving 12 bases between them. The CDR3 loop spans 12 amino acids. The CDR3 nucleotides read TGTGCCAGCAGCTACGGCCGGACGCCCCAGCATTTT. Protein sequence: CASSYGRTPQHF.